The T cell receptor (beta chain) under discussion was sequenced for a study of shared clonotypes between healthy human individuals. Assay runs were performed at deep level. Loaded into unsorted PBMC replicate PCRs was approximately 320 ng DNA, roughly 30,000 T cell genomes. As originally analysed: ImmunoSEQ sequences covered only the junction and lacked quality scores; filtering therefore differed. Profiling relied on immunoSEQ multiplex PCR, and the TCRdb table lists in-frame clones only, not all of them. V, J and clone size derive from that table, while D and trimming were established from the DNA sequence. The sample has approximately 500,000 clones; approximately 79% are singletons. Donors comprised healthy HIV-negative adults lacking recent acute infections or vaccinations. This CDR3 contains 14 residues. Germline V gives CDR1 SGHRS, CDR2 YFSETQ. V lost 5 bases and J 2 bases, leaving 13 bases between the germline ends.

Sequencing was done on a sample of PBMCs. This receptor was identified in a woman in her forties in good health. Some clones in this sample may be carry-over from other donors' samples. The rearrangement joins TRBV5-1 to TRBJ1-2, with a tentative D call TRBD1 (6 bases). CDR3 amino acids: CASRQSTGNYGYTF. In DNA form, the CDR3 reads TGCGCCAGCAGACAAAGTACAGGGAACTATGGCTACACCTTC.